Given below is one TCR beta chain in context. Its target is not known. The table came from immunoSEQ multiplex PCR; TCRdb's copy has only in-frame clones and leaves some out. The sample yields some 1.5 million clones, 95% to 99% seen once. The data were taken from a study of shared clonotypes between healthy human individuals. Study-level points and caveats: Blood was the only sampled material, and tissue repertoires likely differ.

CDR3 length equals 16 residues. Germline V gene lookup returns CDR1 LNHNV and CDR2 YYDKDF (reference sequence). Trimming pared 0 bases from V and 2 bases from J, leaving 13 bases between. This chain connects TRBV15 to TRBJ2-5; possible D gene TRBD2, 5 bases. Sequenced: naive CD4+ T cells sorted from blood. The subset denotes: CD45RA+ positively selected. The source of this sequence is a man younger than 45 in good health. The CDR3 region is CATSRDGLARQETQYF. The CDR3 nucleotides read TGTGCCACCAGCAGAGACGGACTCGCTAGACAAGAGACCCAGTACTTC.